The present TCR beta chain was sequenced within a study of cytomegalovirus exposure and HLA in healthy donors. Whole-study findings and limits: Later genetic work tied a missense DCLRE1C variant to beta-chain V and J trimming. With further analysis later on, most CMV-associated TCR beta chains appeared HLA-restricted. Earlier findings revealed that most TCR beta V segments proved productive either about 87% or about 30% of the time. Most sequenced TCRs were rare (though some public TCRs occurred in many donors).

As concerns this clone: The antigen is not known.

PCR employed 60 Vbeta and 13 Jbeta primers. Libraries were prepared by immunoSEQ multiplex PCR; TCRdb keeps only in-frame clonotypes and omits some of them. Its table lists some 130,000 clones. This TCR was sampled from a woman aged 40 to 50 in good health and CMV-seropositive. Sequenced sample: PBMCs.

The CDR3 reads CASSRDRVYNSPLHF. CDR3 nucleotides: TGCGCCAGCAGCAGGGACAGGGTGTATAATTCACCCCTCCACTTT. The rearrangement uses TRBV5-1 and TRBJ1-6; TRBD1 matches at 9 bases. This CDR3 region has 15 residues. V trimming: 4 bases; J trimming: 4 bases; junction bases outside the gene matches: 3. Germline lookup yields CDR1 SGHRS and CDR2 YFSETQ.